This record concerns one TCR beta chain sequence. The sample comes from a study of blood T cell repertoires in COVID-19. Across the study: T cells, B-cell-depleted T cells, or PBMCs supplied cDNA or gDNA.

In germline, CDR1 is SGHAT, CDR2 FQNNGV. This CDR3 contains 17 residues. The V segment lost 4 bases and the J segment 0 bases; nucleotides outside the gene matches: 8. Seattle participants joined during active infection and were tracked over time. Profiled with immunoSEQ multiplex PCR; TCRdb holds only in-frame clones, not every one. Of about 350,000 clones listed, 87% were seen once; the top ten hold 7.5% to 10%. The material sequenced was peripheral blood. The origin of this receptor is a man younger than 45 with COVID-19, enrolled during active disease. V is TRBV11-2 and J is TRBJ1-4, with 7 bases matching TRBD1. CDR3: CASSSGTAITTNEKLFF. CDR3 sequence (DNA): TGTGCCAGCAGCTCCGGGACAGCTATAACAACTAATGAAAAACTGTTTTTT. Combining the CDR3 with reference TRBV11-2 and TRBJ1-4 gives the whole variable domain EAGVAQSPRYKIIEKRQSVAFWCNPISGHATLYWYQQILGQGPKLLIQFQNNGVVDDSQLPKDRFSAERLKGVDSTLKIQPAKLEDSAVYLCASSSGTAITTNEKLFFGSGTQLSVL.